This TCR beta chain was sequenced during a study of cytomegalovirus exposure and HLA in healthy donors. Vbeta (60) and Jbeta (13) primers were used in the PCR. Authors' processing steps: Later work found 65 million to 90 million unique TCR beta chains, with 9 million to 13 million shared. Assay: immunoSEQ multiplex PCR; the TCRdb copy retains only in-frame clones and omits some. V, J and clone size derive from that table, while D and trimming were established from the DNA sequence. The sample lists about 120,000 clones, about 16% occurring once. CDR1 and CDR2 from the germline V gene are ENHRY and SYGVKD. The CDR3 is 13 amino acids. The V gene lost 5 bases and the J gene lost 2 bases, with 7 bases spanning the gap.

The sequence derives from a woman aged 18-29 years in good health and CMV-seronegative. The sequencing input was PBMCs. The chain joins TRBV10-3 to TRBJ2-1; TRBD2 is a possible D gene (6 bases). In nucleotides, the CDR3 is TGTGCCATCAGTTGGGAGGCCTACAATGAGCAGTTCTTC. The encoded protein is CAISWEAYNEQFF.